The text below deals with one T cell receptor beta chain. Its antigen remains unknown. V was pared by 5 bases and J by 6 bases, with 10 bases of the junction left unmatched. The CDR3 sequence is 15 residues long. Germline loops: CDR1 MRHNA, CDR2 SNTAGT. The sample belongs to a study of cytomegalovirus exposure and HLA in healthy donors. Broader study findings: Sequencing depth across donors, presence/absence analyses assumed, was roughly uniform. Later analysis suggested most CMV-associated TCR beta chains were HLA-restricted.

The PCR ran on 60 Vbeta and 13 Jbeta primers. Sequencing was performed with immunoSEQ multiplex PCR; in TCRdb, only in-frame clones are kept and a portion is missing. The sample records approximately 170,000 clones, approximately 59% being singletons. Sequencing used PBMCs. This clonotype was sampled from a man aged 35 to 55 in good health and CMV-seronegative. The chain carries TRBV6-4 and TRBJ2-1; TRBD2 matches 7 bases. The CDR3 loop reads CASSHSAGVSNEQFF. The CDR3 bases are TGTGCCAGCAGTCATTCGGCGGGAGTAAGCAATGAGCAGTTCTTC.